The 31 T cell receptor beta chains below were found in one sample sequenced in a study of T cells after yellow fever vaccination. TCRdb redid the calling of the 5' RACE reads with MiXCR, one entry per CDR3 protein. The sample records some 390,000 distinct CDR3 sequences, roughly 6.2% being singletons. The starting material was PBMCs, obtained 5 days after the yellow fever booster vaccination. These receptors all come from a man younger than 45 who received the YFV17D yellow fever vaccine.

The V and J genes are TRBV12-3 or TRBV12-4 and TRBJ2-7; unclear D gene. This CDR3 spans 16 amino acids. V was pared by 4 bases and J by 3 bases, with 19 bases between. The CDR3 sequence: CASSSTPRQVRYEQYF. The CDR3 coding sequence is TGTGCCAGCAGTTCGACCCCCCGCCAGGTTCGCTACGAGCAGTACTTC.

This rearrangement joins TRBV27 to TRBJ2-7, with a weak D call TRBD1 (6 bases). This CDR3 contains 15 residues. V shed 4 bases and J shed 6 bases, with 19 bases lying between them. Germline loops: CDR1 MNHEY, CDR2 SMNVEV (reference sequence). In DNA, the CDR3 is TGTGCCAGCAGTTACACAGGGCGCCCTGCGGGCGAGCAGTACTTC. Encoded protein: CASSYTGRPAGEQYF.

The table lists this clonotype with many counts. The chain employs TRBV27 and TRBJ2-7; 9 nucleotides align to TRBD1. This CDR3 comprises 13 residues. V was pared by 5 bases and J by 3 bases, with 2 bases of the junction left unmatched. The germline V gene has CDR1 MNHEY and CDR2 SMNVEV (reference sequence). CDR3 protein: CASSPDRGYEQYF. CDR3 DNA: TGTGCCAGCAGTCCGGACAGGGGCTACGAGCAGTACTTC.

The gene calls are TRBV7-2 and TRBJ2-7, with 12 nucleotides matching TRBD2. CDR3 size: 16 residues. Trimming cost V 3 bases and J 7 bases; bases outside gene matches: 10. Germline-derived CDR1 and CDR2 are SGHTA and FQGNSA. The CDR3 protein is CASSLASGRARWEQYF. The DNA of the CDR3 is TGTGCCAGCAGCTTGGCTAGCGGGAGGGCTCGATGGGAGCAGTACTTC.

The J gene is TRBJ2-5, the V gene TRBV5-1, with 7 bases that match TRBD2. The length of the CDR3 is 15 residues. Germline CDR1 is SGHRS and CDR2 is YFSETQ. V lost 7 bases to trimming and J lost 4 bases; unmatched junction nucleotides: 13. CDR3 in amino acids: CASGSGGIGGETQYF. The CDR3 nucleotides read TGCGCCAGCGGCTCCGGGGGGATAGGCGGAGAGACCCAGTACTTC.

This chain uses TRBV11-2 with TRBJ2-1; tentatively, D is TRBD2 (5 bases). V was clipped by 4 bases and J by 8 bases, with 24 bases between them. CDR1 SGHAT and CDR2 FQNNGV come from the germline V gene. This CDR3 has 17 amino acids. CDR3 protein: CASSSRLAPEVWDEQFF. CDR3 coding DNA: TGTGCCAGCAGCTCCCGGTTAGCCCCGGAGGTCTGGGATGAGCAGTTCTTC. The full variable domain, rest sourced from reference TRBV11-2 and TRBJ2-1, is EAGVAQSPRYKIIEKRQSVAFWCNPISGHATLYWYQQILGQGPKLLIQFQNNGVVDDSQLPKDRFSAERLKGVDSTLKIQPAKLEDSAVYLCASSSRLAPEVWDEQFFGPGTRLTVL.

This clonotype was recorded many times. This chain joins TRBV20-1 and TRBJ1-1, with D perhaps matching TRBD1 (6 bases). V lost 5 bases to trimming and J lost 5 bases, with 18 bases between them. CDR3 length: 14 amino acids. The germline V gene has CDR1 DFQATT and CDR2 SNEGSKA (reference sequence). The CDR3 DNA reads TGCAGTGCTGGAGGTGGGGGGGCGATAACTGAAGCTTTCTTT. Its translation is CSAGGGGAITEAFF.

This clonotype came up many times. The chain carries TRBV7-3 and TRBJ2-3; 9 nucleotides match TRBD2. The CDR3 contains 19 residues. Germline CDR1 SGHTA, CDR2 FQGTGA. V shed 1 base and J 4 bases; nucleotides not matched to a gene: 15. This CDR3 is CASSLMTTRAGGVADTQYF. CDR3 DNA sequence: TGTGCCAGCAGCTTAATGACGACTAGAGCGGGAGGTGTCGCAGATACGCAGTATTTT.

The rearrangement joins TRBV25-1 to TRBJ2-1; no clear D gene. V was cut by 1 base and J by 9 bases, with 10 bases left in between. The V gene's germline CDR1 is MGHDK and CDR2 SYGVNS. This CDR3 spans 13 amino acids. In DNA form, the CDR3 reads TGTGCCAGCAGTGAATTGGTCAGGCTTGAGCAGTTCTTC. It specifies CASSELVRLEQFF.

The rearrangement joins TRBV5-4 to TRBJ1-4; TRBD1 matches at 9 bases. J lost 5 bases, V lost 9 bases, and 11 bases had no gene match. The CDR3 is 15 amino acids. Per the germline V gene, CDR1 is SGHNT and CDR2 is YYREEE (reference sequence). The CDR3 reads CATSTGGLRNEKLFF. The DNA for the CDR3 is TGTGCCACCTCGACAGGGGGACTTCGCAATGAAAAACTGTTTTTT. The variable domain in full, with the rest retrieved from reference TRBV5-4 and TRBJ1-4, is ETGVTQSPTHLIKTRGQQVTLRCSSQSGHNTVSWYQQALGQGPQFIFQYYREEENGRGNFPPRFSGLQFPNYSSELNVNALELDDSALYLCATSTGGLRNEKLFFGSGTQLSVL.

V is TRBV5-6 and J is TRBJ2-7; D unresolved. Trimming took 1 base from V and 4 from J, leaving 12 bases between them. The CDR3 extends over 14 amino acids. Germline CDR1 reads SGHDT; CDR2 reads YYEEEE. CDR3 sequence (DNA): TGTGCCAGCAGCTTGCGTTGGGGATTTTACGAGCAGTACTTC. This translates into CASSLRWGFYEQYF.

The rearrangement joins TRBV4-3 to TRBJ2-5; D may be TRBD2 (5 bases). The V end lost 0 bases, the J end lost 5 bases, and 13 bases lay between the germline ends. The CDR3 runs 15 residues. Germline CDR1 reads LGHNA; CDR2 reads YSLEER. This CDR3 reads CASSQDESRRETQYF. In DNA form, the CDR3 reads TGCGCCAGCAGCCAAGATGAAAGTAGGAGGGAGACCCAGTACTTC.

J is TRBJ2-7 and V is TRBV12-3 or TRBV12-4; 12 bases line up with TRBD2. The CDR3 is made up of 15 amino acids. The V segment lost 4 bases and the J segment 4 bases; nucleotides outside the gene matches: 5. The CDR3 loop is CASSSKTSGRYEQYF. CDR3 nucleotides: TGTGCCAGCAGTTCGAAGACTAGCGGGAGATACGAGCAGTACTTC.

This clonotype occurred many times. V and J are TRBV29-1 and TRBJ2-3; D is possibly TRBD2 (5 bases). Germline values: CDR1 SQVTM, CDR2 ANQGSEA. Trimming pared 6 bases from V and 8 bases from J, leaving 15 bases between. CDR3 size: 12 residues. This chain's CDR3 is CSVASSGVTQYF. The CDR3, as DNA: TGCAGCGTCGCCTCCTCCGGGGTTACGCAGTATTTT.

This clonotype was picked up many times. V gene TRBV28 combines with J gene TRBJ1-5, with a possible D match to TRBD1 (6 bases). CDR3 length: 14 residues. Germline V gene lookup returns CDR1 MDHEN and CDR2 SYDVKM. The V end lost 2 bases, the J end lost 5 bases, and 10 bases lay between the germline ends. The CDR3 region is CASSLRGEDQPQHF. The CDR3 DNA is TGTGCCAGCAGTTTAAGGGGGGAGGATCAGCCCCAGCATTTT.

This clonotype was seen a handful of times. This sequence joins TRBV11-2 and TRBJ2-2; D is possibly TRBD1 (6 bases). Germline CDR1 and CDR2: SGHAT and FQNNGV. With 5 bases removed from V and 2 bases from J, the gap between germline ends came to 15 bases. The CDR3 is 16 residues long. CDR3 in amino acids: CASSPGQGPNTGELFF. The CDR3 DNA reads TGTGCCAGCAGCCCAGGTCAGGGGCCCAACACCGGGGAGCTGTTTTTT. The variable domain in full, with the rest retrieved from reference TRBV11-2 and TRBJ2-2, is EAGVAQSPRYKIIEKRQSVAFWCNPISGHATLYWYQQILGQGPKLLIQFQNNGVVDDSQLPKDRFSAERLKGVDSTLKIQPAKLEDSAVYLCASSPGQGPNTGELFFGEGSRLTVL.

The table lists this clonotype with a few counts. CDR3 sequence (DNA): TGTGCCAGCAGCCAAGATACTAGCTTCAATGAGCAGTTCTTC. Protein: CASSQDTSFNEQFF. The chain carries TRBV3-1 and TRBJ2-1, with D possibly being TRBD2 (6 bases). Trimming stripped 0 bases from V and 6 bases from J, with 9 bases between. From germline, CDR1 is LGHDT and CDR2 YNNKEL (reference sequence). CDR3 length: 14 amino acids.

This clonotype was detected many times. As DNA, the CDR3 is TGTGCCAGCAGCTCACCCTCCCGGGACGGGCGAAGTTACGAGCAGTACTTC. Encoded protein: CASSSPSRDGRSYEQYF. V and J are TRBV7-9 and TRBJ2-7; perhaps D is TRBD1 or TRBD2 (5 bases each). This CDR3 region has 17 residues. Germline-derived CDR1 and CDR2 are SEHNR and FQNEAQ (reference sequence). Trimming stripped 4 bases from V and 4 bases from J, with 23 bases between. Looking up the rest from reference TRBV7-9 and TRBJ2-7 gives the full variable domain: DTGVSQNPRHKITKRGQNVTFRCDPISEHNRLYWYRQTLGQGPEFLTYFQNEAQLEKSRLLSDRFSAERPKGSFSTLEIQRTEQGDSAMYLCASSSPSRDGRSYEQYFGPGTRLTVT.

V usage is TRBV6-1 and J usage is TRBJ1-5; D is perhaps TRBD1 (6 bases). Germline V CDR1 and CDR2: MNHNS, SASEGT. V lost 7 bases and J 0 bases, leaving 10 bases between the germline ends. The CDR3 loop spans 14 amino acids. CDR3 DNA: TGTGCCAGCAATGAGGGGGTTAGCAATCAGCCCCAGCATTTT. It is translated as CASNEGVSNQPQHF.

This clonotype was picked up a small number of times. The chain uses TRBV20-1 and TRBJ1-2, with D uncertain. The germline V and J ends were trimmed by 5 bases and 2 bases, with 9 bases remaining between them. Germline V lookup: CDR1 DFQATT, CDR2 SNEGSKA (reference sequence). CDR3 length: 12 residues. CDR3 sequence (DNA): TGCAGTGCTCAGACGCGGAACTATGGCTACACCTTC. Translation gives CSAQTRNYGYTF.

In its sample, this clonotype was seen a few times. This sequence joins TRBV10-3 and TRBJ1-1; maybe TRBD1 (5 bases). Germline V gene data show CDR1 as ENHRY and CDR2 as SYGVKD. The CDR3 length is 13 residues. V lost 5 bases and J lost 5, with 12 bases in between. CDR3 DNA sequence: TGTGCCATCAGTTCTTGGGACGGGACTGAAGCTTTCTTT. This sequence encodes CAISSWDGTEAFF.

This clonotype was counted at least ten times. The genes are TRBV5-1 and TRBJ2-1; tentatively, D is TRBD1 or TRBD2 (5 bases each). CDR3 size: 13 residues. V was cut by 0 bases and J by 6 bases, with 7 bases left in between. Looked up from germline, CDR1 is SGHRS and CDR2 is YFSETQ. This chain's CDR3 is CASSLGDANEQFF. CDR3 in DNA: TGCGCCAGCAGCTTGGGGGACGCCAATGAGCAGTTCTTC. The full variable domain, its missing parts supplied by reference TRBV5-1 and TRBJ2-1, is KAGVTQTPRYLIKTRGQQVTLSCSPISGHRSVSWYQQTPGQGLQFLFEYFSETQRNKGNFPGRFSGRQFSNSRSEMNVSTLELGDSALYLCASSLGDANEQFFGPGTRLTVL.

In nucleotides, the CDR3 is TGTGCCAGCAGCCAAACTAGCGGGGGGGGGTATGAGCAGTTCTTC. Protein sequence: CASSQTSGGGYEQFF. The gene calls are TRBV7-2 and TRBJ2-1; 13 nucleotides agree with TRBD2. Germline V CDR1 and CDR2: SGHTA, FQGNSA. Trimming removed 5 bases from V and 8 bases from J; junction bases left unmatched: 6. The CDR3 extends over 15 amino acids.

The chain carries TRBV14 and TRBJ1-4; the match to TRBD1 covers 9 bases. CDR3 size: 19 residues. Germline loops: CDR1 SGHDN, CDR2 FVKESK. With 2 bases clipped from V and 0 bases from J, the junction kept 10 bases outside the gene matches. The CDR3 reads CASSQQLGTGRATNEKLFF. In DNA, the CDR3 is TGTGCCAGCAGCCAACAACTCGGGACAGGGCGTGCAACTAATGAAAAACTGTTTTTT.

The sample holds many counts of this clonotype. The V gene is TRBV5-6, the J gene TRBJ2-1; tentatively, D is TRBD2 (6 bases). The V end was cut by 1 base, the J end by 5 bases, with 13 bases between. The CDR3 is made up of 15 amino acids. Germline CDR1 SGHDT, CDR2 YYEEEE. Here the CDR3 reads CASSLLAGKDNEQFF. CDR3 sequence (DNA): TGTGCCAGCAGCTTGCTGGCGGGAAAGGACAATGAGCAGTTCTTC.

This clonotype was seen more than once but under ten times. This sequence joins TRBV15 and TRBJ2-1; TRBD2 matches at 8 bases. Looked up from germline, CDR1 is LNHNV and CDR2 is YYDKDF (reference sequence). The CDR3 contains 17 residues. V gave up 0 bases and J gave up 8 bases; unmatched junction bases: 12. CDR3 sequence reads: CATSRDRGSGIVDEQFF. CDR3 coding DNA: TGTGCCACCAGCAGAGATCGGGGTAGCGGGATAGTCGATGAGCAGTTCTTC.

V gene TRBV5-1 combines with J gene TRBJ2-3; perhaps D is TRBD1 or TRBD2 (6 bases each). V was cut by 3 bases and J by 2 bases, with 10 bases left in between. Germline lookup yields CDR1 SGHRS and CDR2 YFSETQ. The CDR3 runs 14 residues. The CDR3 reads CASSSGAVTDTQYF. The CDR3 region has the DNA TGCGCCAGCAGCTCGGGGGCAGTCACAGATACGCAGTATTTT.

This clonotype was detected only a few times. This sequence joins TRBV27 and TRBJ1-1, with a possible D match to TRBD1 (5 bases). Trimming pared 6 bases from V and 4 bases from J, leaving 15 bases between. Germline V lookup: CDR1 MNHEY, CDR2 SMNVEV (reference sequence). The CDR3 totals 14 residues. This CDR3 is CASRQGLGVTEAFF. As DNA, the CDR3 is TGTGCCAGCAGGCAGGGTTTAGGGGTCACTGAAGCTTTCTTT.

The table lists this clonotype with many counts. Written as DNA, the CDR3 is TGTGCCAGCAGCTTTCAAGTGGGGACCACTGAAGCTTTCTTT. Protein: CASSFQVGTTEAFF. This rearrangement joins TRBV7-2 to TRBJ1-1; perhaps TRBD1 as D (5 bases). Germline V lookup: CDR1 SGHTA, CDR2 FQGNSA. The length of the CDR3 is 14 residues. Trimming left V 3 bases short and J 4 bases short, with 12 bases between.

The sample holds many counts of this clonotype. The CDR3 nucleotides are TGCGCCAGCAGCTACGACCGCCGGACAGGGGTCGCCGGGGAGCTGTTTTTT. Its protein is CASSYDRRTGVAGELFF. The chain has TRBV5-1 and TRBJ2-2, with 9 bases identical to TRBD1. The CDR3 totals 17 residues. V dropped 3 bases and J dropped 6; count of bases not matched to a gene: 12. The V gene's germline CDR1 is SGHRS and CDR2 YFSETQ.

This chain joins TRBV20-1 and TRBJ2-3; D perhaps matches TRBD2 (6 bases). The CDR3 runs to 14 residues. Germline CDR1 reads DFQATT; CDR2 reads SNEGSKA (reference sequence). V was shortened by 8 bases and J by 6 bases, with 21 bases between the two germline ends. CDR3 bases: TGCAGTATTCCATTCGAATCCGGGAGTGATACGCAGTATTTT. Its protein product is CSIPFESGSDTQYF.